This T cell receptor (beta chain) was captured in a study of molecular identifiers for immune sequencing clone quantification. Across the whole study: The replicates split RNA from around 18,000 or 91,000 naive CD8 cells five ways and sequenced four. Broader study findings: Clones that had above 20 RNA copies took up over 97% of effector molecules but under 1% in naive cells. Barcode sharing among identical TCR molecules could make large clones appear smaller.

As regards this clonotype: No antigen is known for it.

For naive CD8 T cells, sorting used the CD8+CD4-CCR7+CD45RA+ phenotype. TCRdb itself ran the PCR reads through MiXCR, one entry per CDR3 protein. The repertoire includes just over 35,000 distinct CDR3 sequences, less than 20% of them detected once, and about 6.9% sits in the top ten. Germline V gives CDR1 SGHAT, CDR2 FQNNGV. This CDR3 region has 11 residues. V was pared by 10 bases and J by 16 bases, with 11 bases of the junction left unmatched. The clonotype originates from a human donor in good health. Some libraries in this study had Jurkat cell RNA spiked in. The rearrangement links TRBV11-2 to TRBJ2-1; 9 nucleotides line up with TRBD2. Sequenced sample: naive CD8+ T cells from blood, with Jurkat cell RNA spiked in. The subset denotes: FACS-sorted CD8+CD4-CCR7+CD45RA+ naive T cells. The CDR3 reads CATRVAGDIFF. The CDR3 DNA sequence: TGTGCCACTCGGGTAGCGGGAGATATTTTCTTC.